The entry that follows covers one TCR beta chain sequence. The data were obtained in a study of CD8+CD57+ T cells in acquired aplastic anemia. As for the study in general: Quantities of DNA derived from sorted CD4+ and CD8+ cells averaged approximately 3.5 ug.

According to the study, genomic DNA was the template for TCR beta VDJ and CDR3 profiling. TCRdb called the reads again in MiXCR, with one record for every CDR3 protein. This sample yields approximately 270,000 distinct CDR3 sequences, of which around three fifths are seen a single time; approximately 8.2% belongs to the top ten. The receptor's source is a human donor with severe aplastic anemia or a healthy control (not recorded which). The specimen was sorted CD4+, CD8+, or CD8+CD57+ T cells (not recorded which) from PBMCs.

The CDR3 DNA follows: TGTGCCACCTTTAGCCTATCAAGCTCCTACAATGAGCAGTTCTTC. It encodes CATFSLSSSYNEQFF. The chain uses TRBV28 and TRBJ2-1; D is uncertain. CDR3 size: 15 residues. V shed 10 bases and J shed 0 bases, with 16 bases lying between them. Germline lookup yields CDR1 MDHEN and CDR2 SYDVKM.